This entry lists 29 T cell receptor beta chains sequenced from one sample in a study of shared clonotypes between healthy human individuals. Libraries were prepared by immunoSEQ multiplex PCR; TCRdb keeps only in-frame clonotypes and omits some of them. In the table there are about 2.4 million clones, more than 85% of which are singletons. Sequencing input: naive CD4+ T cells from PBMCs. The sample's subset: CD45RA+ positively selected. The origin of the receptors is a man aged 18 to 29 in good health. Some clones in this sample may be carry-over from other donors' samples.

This clone was seen just once. This rearrangement joins TRBV7-9 to TRBJ1-4; D is undetermined. V gave up 6 bases and J gave up 8 bases, with 16 bases separating them. This CDR3 region has 14 residues. The germline CDR1 and CDR2 sequences are SEHNR and FQNEAQ (reference sequence). The CDR3 is CASRPRAAEEKLFF. Here the CDR3 DNA reads TGTGCCAGCAGGCCACGGGCAGCAGAGGAAAAACTGTTTTTT.

This chain joins TRBV5-6 and TRBJ1-1; maybe TRBD1 (5 bases). Germline CDR1 reads SGHDT; CDR2 reads YYEEEE. V was pared by 0 bases and J by 1 base, with 10 bases between. This CDR3 comprises 15 residues. The CDR3 protein is CASSLDRGPNTEAFF. CDR3 bases: TGTGCCAGCAGCTTGGATCGGGGCCCGAACACTGAAGCTTTCTTT.

The chain uses TRBV7-9 and TRBJ1-6; tentative D call: TRBD1 (6 bases). The CDR3 consists of 17 residues. Deletions cut 5 bases from V and 0 bases from J, with 14 bases between. Germline values: CDR1 SEHNR, CDR2 FQNEAQ (reference sequence). CDR3 DNA: TGTGCCAGCAGCACAGACAGGAGGAGCTCCTATAATTCACCCCTCCACTTT. Protein sequence: CASSTDRRSSYNSPLHF.

This clone was recorded only once. The chain recombines TRBV19 with TRBJ1-3; no clear D gene. The germline gives CDR1 LNHDA, CDR2 SQIVND (reference sequence). There are 13 residues in the CDR3. V lost 5 bases, J lost 0 bases, and 5 bases lay in between. Here the CDR3 reads CASSASSGNTIYF. The CDR3 nucleotides read TGTGCCAGTAGTGCGAGCTCTGGAAACACCATATATTTT. The whole variable domain, filled in from reference TRBV19 and TRBJ1-3, reads DGGITQSPKYLFRKEGQNVTLSCEQNLNHDAMYWYRQDPGQGLRLIYYSQIVNDFQKGDIAEGYSVSREKKESFPLTVTSAQKNPTAFYLCASSASSGNTIYFGEGSWLTVV.

The chain combines TRBV5-1 with TRBJ2-7; 9 positions match TRBD2. Germline CDR1 reads SGHRS; CDR2 reads YFSETQ. The CDR3 has 15 amino acids. V trimming: 4 bases; J trimming: 2 bases; junction bases outside the gene matches: 7. In DNA form, the CDR3 reads TGCGCCAGCAGCCGAGGACTAGCGCAACCCTACGAGCAGTACTTC. Translated: CASSRGLAQPYEQYF.

The chain uses TRBV9 and TRBJ2-5, with 7 bases identical to TRBD2. The CDR3 extends over 14 amino acids. With V trimmed by 5 bases and J by 4 bases, 8 bases remained unmatched. The V gene's germline CDR1 is SGDLS and CDR2 YYNGEE. The CDR3, as DNA: TGTGCCAGCAGTCGGGGAGGGGTAGGAGAGACCCAGTACTTC. This encodes CASSRGGVGETQYF.

The V call is TRBV6-1, the J call TRBJ1-1, with a tentative D call TRBD1 (5 bases). The germline V gene has CDR1 MNHNS and CDR2 SASEGT. Trimming pared 10 bases from V and 2 bases from J, leaving 11 bases between. The CDR3 has 12 amino acids. The CDR3 nucleotides read TGTGCCACCAGGGTCTTCAACACTGAAGCTTTCTTT. As protein: CATRVFNTEAFF.

The J gene is TRBJ2-7, the V gene TRBV6-1; the D gene is possibly TRBD1 (6 bases). There are 13 residues in the CDR3. Trimming took off 5 bases at V and 3 bases at J, with 11 bases between the two ends. The germline CDR1 and CDR2 sequences are MNHNS and SASEGT. In nucleotides, the CDR3 is TGTGCCAGCAGTCAGGGGTCCCTCTACGAGCAGTACTTC. It specifies CASSQGSLYEQYF.

The V and J genes are TRBV6-6 and TRBJ1-2; a weak D match, TRBD1 (5 bases). The CDR3 is 11 amino acids. CDR1 and CDR2 (germline): MNHNY, SVGAGI (reference sequence). Trimming removed 2 bases from V and 13 bases from J, with 11 bases in between. The CDR3 sequence: CASSYRDSITF. In DNA, the CDR3 is TGTGCCAGCAGTTACCGGGACTCCATCACCTTC.

This chain joins TRBV28 and TRBJ2-5, with 11 bases lining up with TRBD1. The CDR3 loop spans 17 amino acids. The germline V gene encodes CDR1 MDHEN and CDR2 SYDVKM. V shed 6 bases and J 4 bases; nucleotides not matched to a gene: 13. The CDR3 protein is CASSYSRDRGGRETQYF. In DNA form, the CDR3 reads TGTGCCAGCAGCTATTCCCGGGACAGGGGGGGTAGAGAGACCCAGTACTTC.

The chain employs TRBV2 and TRBJ1-6, with a weak D call TRBD1 (5 bases). Trimming pared 7 bases from V and 5 bases from J, leaving 6 bases between. The germline CDR1 and CDR2 sequences are SNHLY and FYNNEI. This CDR3 comprises 12 residues. CDR3 sequence reads: CASTQDNSPLHF. Here the CDR3 DNA reads TGTGCCAGCACACAGGATAATTCACCCCTCCACTTT.

The gene calls are TRBV5-1 and TRBJ1-3, with a weak D call TRBD1 (5 bases). The length of the CDR3 is 15 residues. The V and J ends lost 1 base and 3 bases respectively, with 11 bases between them. Germline lookup yields CDR1 SGHRS and CDR2 YFSETQ. The CDR3 spells CASSLSGGNGNTIYF. The CDR3 bases are TGCGCCAGCAGCTTGTCTGGGGGAAATGGAAACACCATATATTTT. Full variable domain (remainder filled in from reference TRBV5-1 and TRBJ1-3): KAGVTQTPRYLIKTRGQQVTLSCSPISGHRSVSWYQQTPGQGLQFLFEYFSETQRNKGNFPGRFSGRQFSNSRSEMNVSTLELGDSALYLCASSLSGGNGNTIYFGEGSWLTVV.

V gene TRBV29-1 combines with J gene TRBJ2-7; 12 positions agree with TRBD2. The CDR3 length is 16 residues. Per the germline V gene, CDR1 is SQVTM and CDR2 is ANQGSEA. V shed 4 bases and J 4 bases; nucleotides not matched to a gene: 11. CDR3 amino acids: CSVGTGTSGLPYEQYF. The CDR3 DNA sequence: TGCAGCGTTGGTACCGGGACTAGCGGGCTCCCATACGAGCAGTACTTC.

The J gene is TRBJ2-1, the V gene TRBV28; 11 bases map to TRBD2. V gave up 6 bases and J gave up 2 bases; unmatched junction bases: 6. The CDR3 extends over 16 amino acids. Looked up from germline, CDR1 is MDHEN and CDR2 is SYDVKM. Here the CDR3 DNA reads TGTGCCAGCAGCCCCCTAGCGGGAGGCACCTACAATGAGCAGTTCTTC. Its translation is CASSPLAGGTYNEQFF.

This chain uses TRBV7-9 with TRBJ2-5; maybe TRBD1 (5 bases). Germline CDR1 SEHNR, CDR2 FQNEAQ (reference sequence). The CDR3 spans 15 residues. V dropped 7 bases and J dropped 1 base, with 16 bases sitting between them. The CDR3 sequence: CASTQMGQGQETQYF. DNA of the CDR3: TGTGCCAGCACCCAGATGGGTCAGGGCCAAGAGACCCAGTACTTC.

The rearrangement links TRBV28 to TRBJ1-1, with D possibly matching TRBD1 (6 bases). Trimming stripped 4 bases from V and 3 bases from J, with 15 bases between. CDR1 and CDR2 (germline): MDHEN, SYDVKM. The CDR3 runs to 15 residues. In nucleotides, the CDR3 is TGTGCCAGCAGTTCCTTGGCTCACAGGGACACTGAAGCTTTCTTT. This translates into CASSSLAHRDTEAFF.

The chain has TRBV28 and TRBJ2-2; 12 nucleotides line up with TRBD2. V lost 6 bases to trimming and J lost 5 bases; unmatched junction nucleotides: 7. The CDR3 length is 16 residues. The germline V gene encodes CDR1 MDHEN and CDR2 SYDVKM. DNA for the CDR3: TGTGCCAGCAGAGCTCGACTAGCGGGAGTGACCGGGGAGCTGTTTTTT. Protein product: CASRARLAGVTGELFF.

With regard to this clone: Other DNA variants within this sample encode the same CDR3. The V gene is TRBV5-1, the J gene TRBJ2-5; 11 bases match TRBD2. Germline trimming cut 0 bases from V and 2 bases from J; bases unmatched to any gene: 3. CDR3 length equals 16 residues. Germline-derived CDR1 and CDR2 are SGHRS and YFSETQ. The CDR3 spells CASSLAVAGGQETQYF. CDR3 DNA: TGCGCCAGCAGCTTGGCGGTAGCGGGAGGGCAAGAGACCCAGTACTTC.

The V call is TRBV7-8, the J call TRBJ1-1, with D tentatively TRBD1 (5 bases). Germline V gene lookup returns CDR1 SGHVS and CDR2 FQNEAQ. Trimming pared 5 bases from V and 0 bases from J, leaving 13 bases between. There are 15 residues in the CDR3. CDR3 amino acids: CASSLLGPLNTEAFF. In nucleotides, the CDR3 is TGTGCCAGCAGCCTCTTGGGACCTCTGAACACTGAAGCTTTCTTT. The entire variable domain, with the rest obtained from reference TRBV7-8 and TRBJ1-1, is as follows: GAGVSQSPRYKVAKRGQDVALRCDPISGHVSLFWYQQALGQGPEFLTYFQNEAQLDKSGLPSDRFFAERPEGSVSTLKIQRTQQEDSAVYLCASSLLGPLNTEAFFGQGTRLTVV.

The V and J genes are TRBV6-5 and TRBJ1-2; TRBD1 aligns across 7 bases. CDR3 length equals 14 residues. Trimming at V came to 2 bases and at J to 5 bases, leaving 5 bases not matched to a gene. Germline V gene sequence: CDR1 MNHEY, CDR2 SVGAGI. CDR3 nucleotide sequence: TGTGCCAGCAGTTACAATGGCAGGGGGTATGGCTACACCTTC. Protein sequence: CASSYNGRGYGYTF.

J is TRBJ1-5 and V is TRBV30, with D perhaps matching TRBD1 (5 bases). This CDR3 is 13 amino acids long. Germline V lookup: CDR1 GTSNPN, CDR2 SVGIG (reference sequence). V dropped 2 bases and J dropped 4 bases, with 9 bases sitting between them. The CDR3 region has the DNA TGTGCCTGGAGTAGACAGAAAAATCAGCCCCAGCATTTT. Translating gives CAWSRQKNQPQHF.

This sequence joins TRBV30 and TRBJ2-3; TRBD2 is a possible D gene (6 bases). Germline V gene sequence: CDR1 GTSNPN, CDR2 SVGIG (reference sequence). This CDR3 comprises 16 residues. Trimming took 5 bases from V and 10 from J, leaving 28 bases between them. CDR3 DNA sequence: TGTGCCTGGTCCCGCGGCCGACGGGAGTTAGGGGATGCGCAGTATTTT. Residues: CAWSRGRRELGDAQYF. The full variable domain, its missing parts supplied by reference TRBV30 and TRBJ2-3, is SQTIHQWPATLVQPVGSPLSLECTVEGTSNPNLYWYRQAAGRGLQLLFYSVGIGQISSEVPQNLSASRPQDRQFILSSKKLLLSDSGFYLCAWSRGRRELGDAQYFGPGTRLTVL.

This clone was seen once. The J gene is TRBJ2-7, the V gene TRBV6-5, with TRBD1 as a possible D gene (5 bases). The CDR3 runs 13 residues. Looked up from germline, CDR1 is MNHEY and CDR2 is SVGAGI. V lost 4 bases, J lost 4 bases, and 11 bases lay in between. DNA of the CDR3: TGTGCCAGCAGTTTCCAGGGTGATTACGAGCAGTACTTC. Translating gives CASSFQGDYEQYF.

With respect to this clone: The same CDR3 is also encoded by other DNA sequences in this sample. The gene calls are TRBV5-1 and TRBJ2-3; D possibly corresponds to TRBD1 (6 bases). The CDR3 runs to 14 residues. V was clipped by 0 bases and J by 3 bases, with 8 bases between them. Germline lookup yields CDR1 SGHRS and CDR2 YFSETQ. This CDR3 reads CASSLGQETDTQYF. CDR3 nucleotides: TGCGCCAGCAGCTTGGGACAGGAAACAGATACGCAGTATTTT.

J is TRBJ1-1 and V is TRBV18; possibly TRBD1 for D (5 bases). In germline, CDR1 is KGHSH, CDR2 LQKENI. Trimming removed 5 bases from V and 5 bases from J, with 21 bases in between. This CDR3 region has 16 residues. This CDR3 reads CASSSNQLRPGTEAFF. The CDR3 coding sequence is TGTGCCAGCTCATCAAACCAGCTAAGGCCAGGGACTGAAGCTTTCTTT. Variable domain in full (rest from reference TRBV18 and TRBJ1-1): NAGVMQNPRHLVRRRGQEARLRCSPMKGHSHVYWYRQLPEEGLKFMVYLQKENIIDESGMPKERFSAEFPKEGPSILRIQQVVRGDSAAYFCASSSNQLRPGTEAFFGQGTRLTVV.

The CDR3 region has the DNA TGCGCCAGCAGCCATTCCGGGACAGCGAACACTGAAGCTTTCTTT. It translates to CASSHSGTANTEAFF. The gene calls are TRBV4-1 and TRBJ1-1, with TRBD1 identical over 7 bases. J was trimmed by 1 base and V by 3 bases; bases with no gene match: 5. From germline, CDR1 is MGHRA and CDR2 YSYEKL. This CDR3 has 15 amino acids.

CDR3 sequence reads: CAWSVSLANTIYF. The CDR3 DNA is TGTGCCTGGAGTGTTTCCTTGGCAAACACCATATATTTT. The chain employs TRBV30 and TRBJ1-3, with D unresolved. Germline-derived CDR1 and CDR2 are GTSNPN and SVGIG (reference sequence). V was shortened by 0 bases and J by 6 bases, with 9 bases between the two germline ends. CDR3 length equals 13 residues.

This chain joins TRBV28 and TRBJ2-1; TRBD2 agrees at 7 bases. The V gene end was trimmed by 7 bases and the J gene end by 2 bases; junction bases not matched to a gene: 8. Germline-derived CDR1 and CDR2 are MDHEN and SYDVKM. The CDR3 contains 15 residues. The CDR3 is CASTTPAGPYNEQFF. CDR3 nucleotide sequence: TGTGCCAGCACAACACCAGCGGGGCCCTACAATGAGCAGTTCTTC.

The chain has TRBV28 and TRBJ2-2; 11 positions match TRBD2. J gave up 4 bases and V 10 bases, and 2 bases lay outside the gene matches. This CDR3 is 13 amino acids long. Germline V gene sequence: CDR1 MDHEN, CDR2 SYDVKM. CDR3 amino acids: CAIGTSGTGELFF. CDR3 in DNA: TGTGCCATCGGGACTAGCGGCACCGGGGAGCTGTTTTTT.